This T cell receptor (beta chain) is from a study of cytotoxic CD8 clonotypes in ibrutinib-treated CLL. Comments on this clone: Its target is unknown.

Clones were sequenced by immunoSEQ multiplex PCR, and TCRdb holds only the in-frame ones, with some missing. The data hold 70,000 to 85,000 clones, with around 84% observed a single time. Findings and caveats of the study: Clonality went up at the time of ibrutinib response, stayed stable in sustained remission, and later dropped back toward its baseline level at progression. With treatment, public clonotypes, which were uncommon, either contracted or remained stable. Clonality correlated strongly with circulating CD8+ T cells and exceeded age-matched healthy donors at baseline.

V was clipped by 7 bases and J by 5 bases; unmatched bases: 13. The CDR3 is made up of 15 amino acids. The V gene's germline CDR1 is SNHLY and CDR2 FYNNEI. The sequencing used PBMCs, collected at disease progression, from a patient treated with ibrutinib. The sequence came from a human donor with chronic lymphocytic leukemia. The J gene is TRBJ2-5, the V gene TRBV2; 7 bases line up with TRBD2. CDR3 sequence (DNA): TGTGCCAGCACCAGAGAAGGGAGGGGTAGGGAGACCCAGTACTTC. It translates to CASTREGRGRETQYF.